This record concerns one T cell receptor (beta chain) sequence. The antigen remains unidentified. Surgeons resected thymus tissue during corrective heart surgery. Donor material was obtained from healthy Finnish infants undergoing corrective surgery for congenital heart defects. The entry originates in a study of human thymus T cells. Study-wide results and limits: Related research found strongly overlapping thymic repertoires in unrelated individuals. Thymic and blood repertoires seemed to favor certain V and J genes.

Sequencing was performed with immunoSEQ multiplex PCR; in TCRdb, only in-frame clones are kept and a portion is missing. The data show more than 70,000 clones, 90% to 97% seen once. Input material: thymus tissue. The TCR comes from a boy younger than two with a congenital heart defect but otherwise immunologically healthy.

CDR3 in DNA: TGTGCCAGCAGCACCGGGATGGGAGGGGAGGATGGCTACACCTTC. Its protein is CASSTGMGGEDGYTF. J is TRBJ1-2 and V is TRBV11-3; the D gene is possibly TRBD1 (5 bases). Per the germline V gene, CDR1 is SGHNT and CDR2 is YENEEA. This CDR3 is 15 amino acids long. With 5 bases removed from V and 6 bases from J, the gap between germline ends came to 19 bases.